The 31 T cell receptor beta chains below were found in one sample sequenced in a study of blood T cell repertoires in COVID-19. TCRdb's table, derived via immunoSEQ multiplex PCR, lists solely in-frame clones and lacks some. The sample consists of 200,000 to 250,000 clones, roughly 84% of them appearing once. Source material: peripheral blood. The source is a woman aged 80 or over with acute or convalescent COVID-19.

The gene calls are TRBV3-1 (or the pseudogene TRBV3-2) and TRBJ2-3; TRBD2 might be the D (7 bases). The CDR3 spans 17 residues. Trimming took off 0 bases at V and 2 bases at J, with 15 bases between the two ends. The germline CDR1 and CDR2 sequences are LGHDT and YNNKEL (reference sequence). CDR3 protein: CASSQEVGGTITDTQYF. CDR3 nucleotides: TGTGCCAGCAGCCAAGAAGTGGGGGGGACAATCACAGATACGCAGTATTTT.

This rearrangement joins TRBV28 to TRBJ2-7; possible D gene TRBD2, 5 bases. This CDR3 has 15 amino acids. Germline V gene sequence: CDR1 MDHEN, CDR2 SYDVKM. V was shortened by 4 bases and J by 2 bases, with 15 bases between the two germline ends. DNA for the CDR3: TGTGCCAGCAGTTCTCCCGCGGGTAGCCCCTACGAGCAGTACTTC. Translating it yields CASSSPAGSPYEQYF.

For the CDR3, the DNA is TGCGCCAGCAGTGAGGGGGCAGGGCTTGGCAATGAGCAGTTCTTC. Protein sequence: CASSEGAGLGNEQFF. The V gene is TRBV10-2, the J gene TRBJ2-1, with D tentatively TRBD1 (5 bases). This CDR3 comprises 15 residues. Germline V CDR1 and CDR2: WSHSY, SAAADI. The germline V and J ends were trimmed by 2 bases and 6 bases, with 14 bases remaining between them.

The chain joins TRBV7-9 to TRBJ1-2; D unresolved. Germline CDR1 SEHNR, CDR2 FQNEAQ (reference sequence). The CDR3 runs 14 residues. Trimming removed 1 base from V and 0 bases from J, with 6 bases in between. CDR3 in amino acids: CASSLGSSNYGYTF. Written as DNA, the CDR3 is TGTGCCAGCAGCTTAGGCAGTTCTAACTATGGCTACACCTTC.

There are a few counts of this clone. The CDR3 DNA sequence: TGTGCCGGAACACCTCGGACAGGTGGAGAAGCTTTCTTT. Amino acids: CAGTPRTGGEAFF. The chain joins TRBV13 to TRBJ1-1, with TRBD1 matching over 7 bases. The CDR3 loop spans 13 amino acids. Germline CDR1 and CDR2: PRHDT and FYEKMQ (reference sequence). V shed 11 bases, J shed 8 bases, and the junction held 14 bases outside the gene matches.

The chain is built from TRBV7-2 and TRBJ1-2; D gene ambiguous. The CDR3 sequence is 14 residues long. The V gene's germline CDR1 is SGHTA and CDR2 FQGNSA. The V gene lost 1 base and the J gene lost 3 bases, with 9 bases spanning the gap. CDR3 protein: CASSLGTRDYGYTF. CDR3 bases: TGTGCCAGCAGCTTAGGAACCCGAGACTATGGCTACACCTTC.

The gene calls are TRBV11-3 and TRBJ1-2; D unclear. Germline lookup yields CDR1 SGHNT and CDR2 YENEEA. This CDR3 spans 16 amino acids. V lost 2 bases and J lost 1, with 14 bases in between. The chain's CDR3 is CASSLHFEILNYGYTF. CDR3 in DNA: TGTGCCAGCAGCTTACATTTCGAGATACTTAACTATGGCTACACCTTC.

This clone has just a few counts. The CDR3 nucleotides are TGTGCCAGCAGCTTAAGGGGAGGTACGAACACCGGGGAGCTGTTTTTT. Translation gives CASSLRGGTNTGELFF. This rearrangement joins TRBV7-3 to TRBJ2-2; D perhaps matches TRBD2 (6 bases). Germline CDR1 and CDR2: SGHTA and FQGTGA. The CDR3 is 16 residues long. The V gene lost 1 base and the J gene lost 0 bases, with 9 bases spanning the gap. Supplemented by reference TRBV7-3 and TRBJ2-2, the full variable domain reads GAGVSQTPSNKVTEKGKYVELRCDPISGHTALYWYRQSLGQGPEFLIYFQGTGAADDSGLPNDRFFAVRPEGSVSTLKIQRTERGDSAVYLCASSLRGGTNTGELFFGEGSRLTVL.

V gene TRBV14 combines with J gene TRBJ1-1; D is uncertain. Looked up from germline, CDR1 is SGHDN and CDR2 is FVKESK. Trimming shortened V by 1 base and J by 1 base, and 13 bases separated the two germline ends. The CDR3 extends over 16 amino acids. The CDR3 nucleotides read TGTGCCAGCAGCCAAGTCGGGGAAGGTTGGAACACTGAAGCTTTCTTT. It specifies CASSQVGEGWNTEAFF.

The chain carries TRBV29-1 and TRBJ1-4, with TRBD1 matching 8 bases. CDR1 is SQVTM, CDR2 ANQGSEA, per germline. This CDR3 comprises 14 residues. V dropped 4 bases and J dropped 8; count of bases not matched to a gene: 9. CDR3 coding DNA: TGCAGCGTTGCGCAGGGGGCAGCCGGGGAAAAACTGTTTTTT. Amino acid sequence: CSVAQGAAGEKLFF.

This rearrangement joins TRBV19 to TRBJ2-3, with a tentative D call TRBD2 (5 bases). Germline values: CDR1 LNHDA, CDR2 SQIVND (reference sequence). V was clipped by 3 bases and J by 0 bases, with 10 bases between them. This CDR3 is 15 amino acids long. CDR3 sequence reads: CASSISGYSTDTQYF. CDR3 DNA: TGTGCCAGTAGTATCTCGGGGTATAGCACAGATACGCAGTATTTT.

CDR3 amino acids: CASSQGRTGPDTQYF. The DNA for the CDR3 is TGTGCCAGCAGCCAAGGGAGGACAGGGCCAGATACGCAGTATTTT. This chain uses TRBV3-1 (or the pseudogene TRBV3-2) with TRBJ2-3, with TRBD1 matching 8 bases. J lost 4 bases, V lost 1 base, and 4 bases had no gene match. Per the germline V gene, CDR1 is LGHDT and CDR2 is YNNKEL (reference sequence). The CDR3 is 15 residues long.

The table lists this clone with a few counts. The J gene is TRBJ1-5, the V gene TRBV28; unclear D gene. This CDR3 is 13 amino acids long. With 6 bases removed from V and 3 bases from J, the gap between germline ends came to 9 bases. CDR1 MDHEN and CDR2 SYDVKM come from the germline V gene. The chain's CDR3 is CASRERNNQPQHF. The CDR3 bases are TGTGCCAGCAGGGAGAGGAACAATCAGCCCCAGCATTTT.

This chain joins TRBV6-6 and TRBJ1-1; D is possibly TRBD1 (6 bases). Trimming left V 6 bases short and J 2 bases short, with 13 bases between. Germline CDR1 is MNHNY and CDR2 is SVGAGI (reference sequence). The CDR3 spans 14 residues. CDR3 residues: CASRKQGHNTEAFF. The CDR3 DNA reads TGTGCCAGCAGGAAACAGGGCCATAACACTGAAGCTTTCTTT.

V usage is TRBV27 and J usage is TRBJ1-6; 9 bases match TRBD1. The ends lost 2 bases at V and 5 bases at J; junction bases unmatched: 7. CDR3 length equals 17 residues. Germline lookup yields CDR1 MNHEY and CDR2 SMNVEV (reference sequence). CDR3 residues: CASSLNVGTGNNSPLHF. The CDR3 nucleotides are TGTGCCAGCAGTTTAAATGTAGGGACAGGGAATAATTCACCCCTCCACTTT.

The rearrangement joins TRBV27 to TRBJ2-1, with 7 bases matching TRBD2. Unmatched junction bases numbered 0, after V lost 3 bases and J lost 1 base. The length of the CDR3 is 14 residues. CDR1 and CDR2 from the germline V gene are MNHEY and SMNVEV (reference sequence). The CDR3 DNA sequence: TGTGCCAGCAGTTTGGGGGGGTCCTACAATGAGCAGTTCTTC. Amino acids: CASSLGGSYNEQFF.

The chain couples TRBV19 to TRBJ2-4, with 13 positions matching TRBD2. CDR3 length equals 20 residues. Germline loops: CDR1 LNHDA, CDR2 SQIVND (reference sequence). V shed 7 bases and J 0 bases; nucleotides not matched to a gene: 15. The CDR3 region has the DNA TGTGCCAGTACTTTATCTTTCGGGACTAGCGGGGAATCAGCCAAAAACATTCAGTACTTC. Its protein is CASTLSFGTSGESAKNIQYF.

This clone was found a few times. The chain is built from TRBV6-4 and TRBJ1-2, with TRBD1 matching over 10 bases. The CDR3 sequence is 14 residues long. The junction had 12 bases not matched to a gene; V was cut back by 5 bases and J by 12 bases. Germline values: CDR1 MRHNA, CDR2 SNTAGT. The DNA for the CDR3 is TGTGCCAGCAGTAACCGGGACAGGGGATTTGGAGACACCTTC. It encodes CASSNRDRGFGDTF.

The rearrangement uses TRBV5-5 and TRBJ2-1, with D possibly TRBD2 on 6 matching bases. V lost 4 bases to trimming and J lost 9 bases, with 20 bases between them. Germline loops: CDR1 SGHKS, CDR2 YYEKEE (reference sequence). This CDR3 contains 15 residues. The CDR3 is CASSLAGKGRSEQFF. CDR3 sequence (DNA): TGTGCCAGCAGCCTCGCGGGAAAGGGGCGGAGTGAGCAGTTCTTC.

The chain recombines TRBV4-3 with TRBJ1-2; 7 positions match TRBD1. V gave up 1 base and J gave up 0 bases; unmatched junction bases: 5. The CDR3 totals 16 residues. Per the germline V gene, CDR1 is LGHNA and CDR2 is YSLEER. The CDR3 loop reads CASSQAGQTSNYGYTF. The CDR3 DNA sequence: TGCGCCAGCAGCCAAGCGGGACAGACCTCTAACTATGGCTACACCTTC.

This CDR3 reads CAWSVQGRGGTDTQYF. As DNA, the CDR3 is TGTGCCTGGAGTGTACAAGGGCGGGGGGGAACAGATACGCAGTATTTT. The rearrangement joins TRBV30 to TRBJ2-3; 9 bases map to TRBD2. Per germline, CDR1 GTSNPN and CDR2 SVGIG (reference sequence). The CDR3 has 16 residues. After removal of 0 bases from V and 3 bases from J, the junction contained 7 bases not matched to a gene.

This chain connects TRBV10-3 to TRBJ2-5, with TRBD2 matching over 8 bases. Per germline, CDR1 ENHRY and CDR2 SYGVKD. The CDR3 spans 14 residues. The trim removed 4 bases at V and 5 bases at J, leaving 6 bases unmatched. Here the CDR3 reads CAISGYGGAETQYF. CDR3 DNA sequence: TGTGCCATCAGTGGTTACGGGGGGGCTGAGACCCAGTACTTC.

The CDR3: CASSITAETGGQRNEQFF. The CDR3 DNA sequence: TGTGCCAGTAGTATTACGGCGGAAACAGGGGGTCAGCGCAATGAGCAGTTCTTC. The chain carries TRBV19 and TRBJ2-1; 8 nucleotides match TRBD1. The CDR3 consists of 18 residues. CDR1 and CDR2 (germline): LNHDA, SQIVND (reference sequence). J was trimmed by 6 bases and V by 3 bases; bases with no gene match: 16.

The chain is built from TRBV7-9 and TRBJ2-2; D is perhaps TRBD2 (6 bases). Looked up from germline, CDR1 is SEHNR and CDR2 is FQNEAQ (reference sequence). The length of the CDR3 is 16 residues. V was clipped by 0 bases and J by 5 bases, with 13 bases between them. This CDR3 reads CASSLAGSRFTGELFF. CDR3 bases: TGTGCCAGCAGCTTAGCCGGGAGTCGATTTACCGGGGAGCTGTTTTTT.

The CDR3 DNA sequence: TGTGCCAGCAGCGTTAGGACAGGGCTATCTGGAAACACCATATATTTT. This codes for CASSVRTGLSGNTIYF. The chain recombines TRBV9 with TRBJ1-3, with 8 bases matching TRBD1. V lost 2 bases, J lost 1 base, and 5 bases stayed unmatched. Looked up from germline, CDR1 is SGDLS and CDR2 is YYNGEE. The length of the CDR3 is 16 residues.

The chain recombines TRBV7-7 with TRBJ2-7, with 9 bases lining up with TRBD2. This CDR3 has 16 residues. J gave up 2 bases and V 8 bases, and 13 bases lay outside the gene matches. Germline V gene lookup returns CDR1 SSHAT and CDR2 FNYEAQ (reference sequence). CDR3 residues: CASRRSSGGHPYEQYF. The DNA for the CDR3 is TGTGCCAGCCGACGTAGTAGCGGGGGACACCCCTACGAGCAGTACTTC.

This sequence joins TRBV11-2 and TRBJ1-2; a weak D match, TRBD1 (5 bases). Trimming stripped 3 bases from V and 1 base from J, with 15 bases between. Germline V gene data show CDR1 as SGHAT and CDR2 as FQNNGV. The CDR3 consists of 16 residues. CDR3 DNA sequence: TGTGCCAGCAGCTTTTTGCAGGGTGATTTTAACTATGGCTACACCTTC. This codes for CASSFLQGDFNYGYTF.

The chain couples TRBV19 to TRBJ1-1; D gene unclear. Per germline, CDR1 LNHDA and CDR2 SQIVND (reference sequence). The CDR3 length is 15 residues. The V end lost 5 bases, the J end lost 0 bases, and 13 bases lay between the germline ends. CDR3 residues: CASSPPFLLNTEAFF. The DNA of the CDR3 is TGTGCCAGTAGTCCCCCGTTCCTTTTGAACACTGAAGCTTTCTTT.

This chain links TRBV9 with TRBJ2-3; a possible D gene is TRBD2 (6 bases). With 4 bases removed from V and 0 bases from J, the gap between germline ends came to 15 bases. CDR1 is SGDLS, CDR2 YYNGEE, per germline. This CDR3 comprises 16 residues. The CDR3 DNA follows: TGTGCCAGCAGCCCGAAGGGCGGGACTAGCACAGATACGCAGTATTTT. Encoded protein: CASSPKGGTSTDTQYF. Filled out from reference TRBV9 and TRBJ2-3, the complete variable domain reads DSGVTQTPKHLITATGQRVTLRCSPRSGDLSVYWYQQSLDQGLQFLIQYYNGEERAKGNILERFSAQQFPDLHSELNLSSLELGDSALYFCASSPKGGTSTDTQYFGPGTRLTVL.

This clone was observed once. Other DNA variants within this sample encode the same CDR3. The chain joins TRBV7-3 to TRBJ2-5; 9 positions match TRBD1. Looked up from germline, CDR1 is SGHTA and CDR2 is FQGTGA. CDR3 length: 14 residues. V lost 5 bases and J lost 4; bases outside the gene matches: 5. The CDR3 loop is CASSPGTGSETQYF. CDR3 sequence (DNA): TGTGCCAGCAGCCCCGGGACAGGGTCAGAGACCCAGTACTTC.

The chain combines TRBV3-1 (or the pseudogene TRBV3-2) with TRBJ1-5; 11 bases are a match to TRBD1. The CDR3 is 15 amino acids. Losses at the gene ends were 0 bases for V and 5 bases for J; bases not matched to a gene: 0. The germline V gene encodes CDR1 LGHDT and CDR2 YNNKEL (reference sequence). The CDR3 DNA reads TGTGCCAGCAGCCAAGAGGGACAGGGGGATCAGCCCCAGCATTTT. Translated: CASSQEGQGDQPQHF.